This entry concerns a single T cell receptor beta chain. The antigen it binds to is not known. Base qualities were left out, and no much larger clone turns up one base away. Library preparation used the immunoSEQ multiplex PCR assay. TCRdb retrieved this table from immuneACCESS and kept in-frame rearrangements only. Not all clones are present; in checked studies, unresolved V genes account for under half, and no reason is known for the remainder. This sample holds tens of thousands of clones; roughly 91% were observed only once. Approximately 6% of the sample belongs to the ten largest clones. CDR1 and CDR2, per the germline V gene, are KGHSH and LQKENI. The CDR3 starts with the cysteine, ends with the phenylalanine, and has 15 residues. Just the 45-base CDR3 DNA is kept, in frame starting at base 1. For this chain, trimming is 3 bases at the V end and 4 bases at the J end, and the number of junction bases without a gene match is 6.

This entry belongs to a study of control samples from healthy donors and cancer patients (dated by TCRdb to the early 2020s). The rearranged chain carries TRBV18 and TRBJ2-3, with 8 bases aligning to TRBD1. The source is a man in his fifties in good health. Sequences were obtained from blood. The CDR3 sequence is CASSPTGASADTQYF. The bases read TGTGCCAGCTCACCGACAGGGGCCTCGGCAGATACGCAGTATTTT.